This T cell receptor (beta chain) was captured in a study of naive and memory T cell subsets. Two oligonucleotides, mixed equimolar, formed the beta constant-region primer covering TRBC1 and TRBC2. An oligonucleotide with the SP2 primer and a 12-nucleotide UMI was ligated to the cDNA 3' end. TCRdb called the UMI-ligation and nested PCR reads again in MiXCR, with one record for every CDR3 protein. This table holds some 87,000 distinct CDR3 sequences, about 6.5% found once. V was clipped by 7 bases and J by 8 bases, with 12 bases between them. There are 12 residues in the CDR3. Germline V gene data show CDR1 as SNHLY and CDR2 as FYNNEI.

Specimen: central memory CD4+ T cells from blood. The chain couples TRBV2 to TRBJ2-1; D possibly corresponds to TRBD2 (6 bases). The receptor's source is a human donor in good health. CDR3 sequence reads: CASKEGGDEQFF. Written as DNA, the CDR3 is TGTGCCAGCAAGGAGGGCGGAGATGAGCAGTTCTTC.